This T cell receptor (beta chain) was identified in a study of blood T cells in healthy people across ages. A second PCR, run for about 6 to 11 cycles, used a sample-barcoded 5' primer plus a J-beta primer mix. TCRdb passed the 5' RACE reads through MiXCR, listing each CDR3 protein once. The table has around 1.5 million distinct CDR3 sequences, 42% seen once. The CDR3 consists of 13 residues. V lost 7 bases to trimming and J lost 2 bases; unmatched junction nucleotides: 7. CDR1 and CDR2 from the germline V gene are DFQATT and SNEGSKA (reference sequence). The source material was blood. The chain uses TRBV20-1 and TRBJ1-1; 7 nucleotides align to TRBD1. The TCR originated in a woman aged 18-29 years in good health. This chain's CDR3 is CSVLTGRNTEAFF. CDR3 nucleotides: TGCAGTGTTCTGACAGGGCGAAACACTGAAGCTTTCTTT.